This entry features one TCR beta chain sequence. No antigen is known for it. A junction end diverges from the germline sequence, so it may reflect a read error. The CDR3 spans 13 residues. Germline CDR1 and CDR2: SQVTM and ANQGSEA. TCRdb reprocessed the multiplex PCR reads with MiXCR, giving one entry per CDR3 protein. This sample has about 230,000 distinct CDR3 sequences, with about 32% found just once. The sample is drawn from a study of breast tumors, draining lymph nodes, adjacent tissues. Axillary draining lymph nodes of breast cancer patients supplied the node samples. Study-level results: Tumor TCR diversity was below lymph nodes but above nontumor tissue. Data only fit, rather than demonstrated, lymph node origin of most tumor T cells. Compared with basal-like, luminal-like tumors shared significantly more repertoire with nontumor tissue. Most tumor T cells seemingly derive from lymph node, then expand in tumor.

Input material: axillary lymph node tissue. The chain carries TRBV29-1 and TRBJ1-4; no reliable D call. This receptor was identified in a female donor with breast cancer. Some clones in this sample may be carry-over from other donors' samples. The CDR3 coding sequence is TGCAACGTTGGCCGCCCAGAGTATGAAAAACTGTTTTTT. Translated: CNVGRPEYEKLFF.